The 22 T cell receptor beta chains presented below share a single source sample, sequenced in a study of blood T cell repertoires in COVID-19. Assay: immunoSEQ multiplex PCR; the TCRdb copy retains only in-frame clones and omits some. The repertoire holds fewer than 65,000 clones, around 91% seen once, with 15% to 20% in the top ten. Sequencing was done on a sample of peripheral blood. The source is a woman aged 55-69 years with COVID-19, enrolled during active disease.

The chain is built from TRBV7-9 and TRBJ1-2, with 7 bases lining up with TRBD1. CDR1 SEHNR and CDR2 FQNEAQ come from the germline V gene (reference sequence). The CDR3 totals 13 residues. The trim removed 3 bases at V and 4 bases at J, leaving 2 bases unmatched. CDR3 protein: CASSLGQLYGYTF. The CDR3 DNA sequence: TGTGCCAGCAGCTTGGGACAGCTCTATGGCTACACCTTC.

The chain joins TRBV5-1 to TRBJ2-7; D is possibly TRBD2 (6 bases). CDR3 length equals 13 residues. V lost 5 bases and J 0 bases, leaving 9 bases between the germline ends. Germline V CDR1 and CDR2: SGHRS, YFSETQ. This CDR3 reads CASRRDGSYEQYF. In DNA form, the CDR3 reads TGCGCCAGCAGGCGGGACGGCTCCTACGAGCAGTACTTC.

This clone has a single count. The rearrangement links TRBV10-3 to TRBJ1-5, with TRBD1 matching over 7 bases. With V trimmed by 4 bases and J by 0 bases, 3 bases remained unmatched. The germline V gene encodes CDR1 ENHRY and CDR2 SYGVKD. The CDR3 has 15 residues. This CDR3 reads CAISVGQDSNQPQHF. Written as DNA, the CDR3 is TGTGCCATCAGTGTCGGACAGGATAGCAATCAGCCCCAGCATTTT.

This clone was counted once. The V gene is TRBV7-9, the J gene TRBJ2-3; TRBD1 matches at 7 bases. Unmatched junction bases numbered 7, after V lost 4 bases and J lost 3 bases. Per the germline V gene, CDR1 is SEHNR and CDR2 is FQNEAQ (reference sequence). The CDR3 loop spans 15 amino acids. The CDR3 protein is CASSSNRGTTDTQYF. The CDR3 DNA is TGTGCCAGCAGCTCCAACAGGGGTACGACAGATACGCAGTATTTT.

This rearrangement joins TRBV6-5 to TRBJ2-7, with TRBD2 matching 12 bases. V shed 4 bases, J shed 7 bases, and the junction held 11 bases outside the gene matches. This CDR3 contains 16 residues. The germline V gene encodes CDR1 MNHEY and CDR2 SVGAGI. CDR3 loop: CASSSTWTSGTVEQYF. CDR3 in DNA: TGTGCCAGCAGTTCGACTTGGACTAGCGGGACGGTTGAGCAGTACTTC.

The rearrangement joins TRBV7-6 to TRBJ1-4; 9 bases are shared with TRBD1. Germline trimming cut 1 base from V and 8 bases from J; bases unmatched to any gene: 5. The CDR3 totals 15 residues. CDR1 SGHVS and CDR2 FNYEAQ come from the germline V gene. The CDR3 protein is CASSLVGTGNEKLFF. The CDR3 nucleotides read TGTGCCAGCAGCTTAGTTGGGACAGGGAACGAAAAACTGTTTTTT.

The chain uses TRBV29-1 and TRBJ2-4; 7 nucleotides align to TRBD1. This CDR3 has 12 residues. Per germline, CDR1 SQVTM and CDR2 ANQGSEA. The V segment lost 2 bases and the J segment 12 bases; nucleotides outside the gene matches: 7. CDR3: CSVERTGGGQYF. The DNA for the CDR3 is TGCAGCGTTGAAAGGACAGGTGGTGGTCAGTACTTC.

This chain links TRBV5-4 with TRBJ2-5, with 11 bases identical to TRBD2. CDR1 is SGHNT and CDR2 is YYREEE in the germline V gene (reference sequence). This CDR3 has 18 residues. V lost 2 bases and J lost 4; bases outside the gene matches: 13. CDR3 in amino acids: CASSFDASGRIWGETQYF. Written as DNA, the CDR3 is TGTGCCAGCAGCTTCGATGCTAGCGGGAGGATTTGGGGAGAGACCCAGTACTTC.

The chain carries TRBV7-8 and TRBJ2-5; D perhaps matches TRBD2 (7 bases). V lost 0 bases and J 1 base, leaving 21 bases between the germline ends. The CDR3 runs 19 residues. Per the germline V gene, CDR1 is SGHVS and CDR2 is FQNEAQ. DNA of the CDR3: TGTGCCAGCAGCTTAGCACTCGTAGGGGGAGGGGGGGGCCAAGAGACCCAGTACTTC. It translates to CASSLALVGGGGGQETQYF. Drawing the rest from reference TRBV7-8 and TRBJ2-5, the complete variable domain is GAGVSQSPRYKVAKRGQDVALRCDPISGHVSLFWYQQALGQGPEFLTYFQNEAQLDKSGLPSDRFFAERPEGSVSTLKIQRTQQEDSAVYLCASSLALVGGGGGQETQYFGPGTRLLVL.

The CDR3 loop is CASSYGRDRSYYEQYF. The DNA of the CDR3 is TGTGCCAGCAGTTACGGCCGGGACAGGTCTTACTACGAGCAGTACTTC. The V and J genes are TRBV6-5 and TRBJ2-7, with 8 bases matching TRBD1. Trimming removed 2 bases from V and 3 bases from J; junction bases left unmatched: 9. The CDR3 totals 16 residues. Germline CDR1 MNHEY, CDR2 SVGAGI.

The V and J genes are TRBV29-1 and TRBJ2-1; 8 bases agree with TRBD2. After removal of 4 bases from V and 0 bases from J, the junction contained 2 bases not matched to a gene. Germline CDR1 is SQVTM and CDR2 is ANQGSEA. The CDR3 length is 14 residues. CDR3 sequence (DNA): TGCAGCGTTGGTGGGACTAGCTCCTACAATGAGCAGTTCTTC. Encoded protein: CSVGGTSSYNEQFF.

J is TRBJ2-5 and V is TRBV3-1 (or the pseudogene TRBV3-2); TRBD1 matches 8 bases. Trimming at V came to 1 base and at J to 2 bases, leaving 3 bases not matched to a gene. The CDR3 has 15 residues. Germline V lookup: CDR1 LGHDT, CDR2 YNNKEL (reference sequence). DNA for the CDR3: TGTGCCAGCAGCCAAGGGACAGGGATTCAAGAGACCCAGTACTTC. Translation gives CASSQGTGIQETQYF.

CDR3 in amino acids: CASSGGLAEFYEQYF. In DNA, the CDR3 is TGTGCCAGCAGTGGCGGACTAGCGGAGTTTTACGAGCAGTACTTC. The V call is TRBV2, the J call TRBJ2-7; 10 bases map to TRBD2. The CDR3 sequence is 15 residues long. The trim removed 4 bases at V and 4 bases at J, leaving 7 bases unmatched. Germline CDR1 and CDR2: SNHLY and FYNNEI. Based on the CDR3 plus reference TRBV2 and TRBJ2-7, the full variable domain is EPEVTQTPSHQVTQMGQEVILRCVPISNHLYFYWYRQILGQKVEFLVSFYNNEISEKSEIFDDQFSVERPDGSNFTLKIRSTKLEDSAMYFCASSGGLAEFYEQYFGPGTRLTVT.

The rearrangement joins TRBV24-1 to TRBJ2-2; the D is unclear. The CDR3 is 12 amino acids. V was pared by 5 bases and J by 5 bases, with 5 bases between. The germline gives CDR1 KGHDR, CDR2 SFDVKD. For the CDR3, the DNA is TGTGCCACCAGTGTCCCGACCGGGGAGCTGTTTTTT. It yields the protein CATSVPTGELFF.

V is TRBV5-4 and J is TRBJ2-3; D gene unclear. V lost 5 bases to trimming and J lost 0 bases, with 10 bases between them. This CDR3 has 14 residues. The germline V gene has CDR1 SGHNT and CDR2 YYREEE (reference sequence). The CDR3 loop is CASRIETSTDTQYF. DNA for the CDR3: TGTGCCAGCAGAATCGAGACTAGCACAGATACGCAGTATTTT.

V is TRBV2 and J is TRBJ2-1; a possible D gene is TRBD2 (6 bases). Germline V gene data show CDR1 as SNHLY and CDR2 as FYNNEI. Trimming pared 7 bases from V and 2 bases from J, leaving 9 bases between. The CDR3 extends over 13 amino acids. The CDR3 coding sequence is TGTGCCAGCAAACGGGAGACCTACAATGAGCAGTTCTTC. Translation: CASKRETYNEQFF.

The chain carries TRBV28 and TRBJ2-1, with 7 bases fitting TRBD2. CDR3 length: 16 amino acids. With V trimmed by 4 bases and J by 0 bases, 6 bases remained unmatched. Germline values: CDR1 MDHEN, CDR2 SYDVKM. This chain's CDR3 is CASSSLAESSYNEQFF. The CDR3, as DNA: TGTGCCAGCAGTTCCCTAGCGGAAAGCTCCTACAATGAGCAGTTCTTC.

V usage is TRBV29-1 and J usage is TRBJ2-5; D possibly corresponds to TRBD1 (5 bases). The CDR3 covers 12 residues. Germline assignment: CDR1 SQVTM and CDR2 ANQGSEA. V was trimmed by 7 bases and J by 5 bases, leaving 14 bases between them. CDR3 nucleotide sequence: TGCAGCGCTGCAGGGTTGGGGGAGACCCAGTACTTC. It is translated as CSAAGLGETQYF.

The chain is built from TRBV24-1 and TRBJ2-3, with TRBD1 as a possible D gene (5 bases). V lost 5 bases and J lost 4, with 12 bases in between. This CDR3 has 14 residues. The germline V gene encodes CDR1 KGHDR and CDR2 SFDVKD. CDR3 nucleotide sequence: TGTGCCACCAGTGGCCAGGGTTTCCCAGATACGCAGTATTTT. It encodes CATSGQGFPDTQYF.

The gene calls are TRBV30 and TRBJ1-4; TRBD1 aligns across 10 bases. CDR3 length equals 14 residues. The junction had 8 bases not matched to a gene; V was cut back by 5 bases and J by 8 bases. Per the germline V gene, CDR1 is GTSNPN and CDR2 is SVGIG (reference sequence). The CDR3 reads CAWSTGTGDEKLFF. CDR3 nucleotides: TGTGCCTGGTCCACCGGGACAGGGGACGAAAAACTGTTTTTT.

The chain links TRBV9 to TRBJ2-3; 7 bases map to TRBD2. With 0 bases clipped from V and 6 bases from J, the junction kept 16 bases outside the gene matches. The germline V gene has CDR1 SGDLS and CDR2 YYNGEE. This CDR3 has 18 residues. CDR3 amino acids: CASSVDDLWGREGDTQYF. CDR3 nucleotide sequence: TGTGCCAGCAGCGTAGACGACCTATGGGGGAGGGAGGGGGATACGCAGTATTTT.

The gene calls are TRBV6-6 and TRBJ1-6, with 7 bases identical to TRBD1. Germline CDR1 reads MNHNY; CDR2 reads SVGAGI (reference sequence). Losses at the gene ends were 5 bases for V and 15 bases for J; bases not matched to a gene: 10. This CDR3 has 13 amino acids. The CDR3 reads CASSVQEGAYLHF. For the CDR3, the DNA is TGTGCCAGCAGTGTCCAGGAGGGGGCTTACCTCCACTTT.